This paragraph reports one T cell receptor beta chain. This sample was included in a study of blood T cell repertoires in COVID-19. The overall study: Material from acute and convalescent COVID-19 was sourced from the United States, Italy and Spain. PBMCs, B-cell-depleted T cells, or T cells provided the cDNA or gDNA that made up the material.

The V gene's germline CDR1 is MNHEY and CDR2 SVGEGT. Losses at the gene ends were 6 bases for V and 8 bases for J; bases not matched to a gene: 12. The CDR3 runs 15 residues. Per the study methods: Amplification with reference gene primers provided the estimates of nucleated cell counts. The protocol was immunoSEQ multiplex PCR, while the TCRdb copy is restricted to in-frame clones and leaves out a portion. V, J and clone size reflect that table, while D and trimming were determined from the DNA. This sample has 85,000 to 100,000 clones, with 84% found just once. The TCR was taken from a human donor in a cohort sampled during active COVID-19. The chain has TRBV6-2 or TRBV6-3 and TRBJ2-1, with 8 bases lining up with TRBD1. What was sequenced was peripheral blood. The CDR3 DNA sequence: TGTGCCAGCAGCGGTGGCCGGGACAGGCTATATGAGCAGTTCTTC. Protein product: CASSGGRDRLYEQFF.